Presented here are 26 T cell receptor beta chains from one specimen sequenced in a study of CD8 T cells in Susac syndrome. With random hexamers, reverse transcription was performed on roughly 0.5 to 1 ug of RNA. TCRdb re-analysed the immunoSEQ multiplex PCR reads in MiXCR, keeping a single row per CDR3 protein. The data contain about 150,000 distinct CDR3 sequences, around 93% of them singletons. Specimen: CD8+ T cells from PBMCs. These receptors all stem from a human donor with Susac syndrome.

The chain joins TRBV7-8 to TRBJ2-2; a possible D gene is TRBD1 (6 bases). The CDR3 loop spans 17 amino acids. Trimming stripped 2 bases from V and 0 bases from J, with 13 bases between. The germline V gene encodes CDR1 SGHVS and CDR2 FQNEAQ. CDR3 sequence: CASSLLPGDTNTGELFF. In DNA form, the CDR3 reads TGTGCCAGCAGCTTACTGCCAGGGGATACGAACACCGGGGAGCTGTTTTTT.

The rearrangement links TRBV4-1 to TRBJ2-2; D possibly matches TRBD1 or TRBD2 (5 bases each). Trimming removed 6 bases at V and 2 bases at J, with 13 bases between. Germline V gene data show CDR1 as MGHRA and CDR2 as YSYEKL. The CDR3 has 15 amino acids. CDR3 in DNA: TGCGCCAGCAGTAACCGGGACCTTAACACCGGGGAGCTGTTTTTT. Translating it yields CASSNRDLNTGELFF.

V usage is TRBV25-1 and J usage is TRBJ2-2; D gene ambiguous. The CDR3 runs 14 residues. Per germline, CDR1 MGHDK and CDR2 SYGVNS. Trimming shortened V by 3 bases and J by 9 bases, and 14 bases separated the two germline ends. CDR3 in DNA: TGTGCCAGCAGTGACCCCGTGCACTTTTGGGAGCTGTTTTTT. As protein: CASSDPVHFWELFF. Full variable domain (missing parts from reference TRBV25-1 and TRBJ2-2): EADIYQTPRYLVIGTGKKITLECSQTMGHDKMYWYQQDPGMELHLIHYSYGVNSTEKGDLSSESTVSRIRTEHFPLTLESARPSHTSQYLCASSDPVHFWELFFGEGSRLTVL.

The chain combines TRBV20-1 with TRBJ1-3; D not certain. The CDR3 contains 15 residues. V lost 4 bases and J lost 2, with 15 bases in between. Germline V gene sequence: CDR1 DFQATT, CDR2 SNEGSKA (reference sequence). CDR3 sequence reads: CSAIPLGVAGNTIYF. CDR3 DNA sequence: TGCAGTGCTATACCCCTCGGAGTAGCTGGAAACACCATATATTTT.

The count of this clonotype is one. The chain joins TRBV9 to TRBJ2-5; 7 bases are shared with TRBD1. The germline gives CDR1 SGDLS, CDR2 YYNGEE. The ends lost 0 bases at V and 1 base at J; junction bases unmatched: 3. This CDR3 has 15 amino acids. CDR3 loop: CASSVEGASQETQYF. In DNA form, the CDR3 reads TGTGCCAGCAGCGTAGAGGGGGCCTCCCAAGAGACCCAGTACTTC. Together with reference TRBV9 and TRBJ2-5, the CDR3 gives the full variable domain: DSGVTQTPKHLITATGQRVTLRCSPRSGDLSVYWYQQSLDQGLQFLIQYYNGEERAKGNILERFSAQQFPDLHSELNLSSLELGDSALYFCASSVEGASQETQYFGPGTRLLVL.

V gene TRBV4-1 combines with J gene TRBJ1-5, with unresolved D. This CDR3 spans 13 amino acids. Germline-derived CDR1 and CDR2 are MGHRA and YSYEKL. Trimming cost V 2 bases and J 3 bases, with 5 bases left between them. As DNA, the CDR3 is TGCGCCAGCAGCCAACTCTACAATCAGCCCCAGCATTTT. The encoded protein is CASSQLYNQPQHF.

The rearrangement links TRBV6-5 to TRBJ2-5, with no clear D. The V end was cut by 4 bases, the J end by 5 bases, with 8 bases between. CDR1 is MNHEY, CDR2 SVGAGI, per germline. CDR3 length equals 12 residues. The CDR3 loop reads CASSSPGETQYF. CDR3 DNA sequence: TGTGCCAGCAGTTCACCTGGTGAGACCCAGTACTTC.

This rearrangement joins TRBV3-1 to TRBJ2-5; D not resolved. Trimming took 0 bases from V and 5 from J, leaving 28 bases between them. Germline V gene lookup returns CDR1 LGHDT and CDR2 YNNKEL (reference sequence). This CDR3 has 20 amino acids. The CDR3 here is CASSQDRDSTPFPQVETQYF. In nucleotides, the CDR3 is TGTGCCAGCAGCCAAGATCGCGATTCGACTCCTTTCCCTCAAGTGGAGACCCAGTACTTC.

This chain uses TRBV30 with TRBJ2-2, with D unclear. The CDR3 contains 15 residues. Trimming removed 6 bases at V and 7 bases at J, with 21 bases between. Germline values: CDR1 GTSNPN, CDR2 SVGIG (reference sequence). CDR3 residues: CACPPVLGLGGELFF. The DNA of the CDR3 is TGTGCCTGCCCGCCCGTACTGGGTCTCGGCGGGGAGCTGTTTTTT.

The rearrangement uses TRBV4-1 and TRBJ2-4, with D hard to call. V was trimmed by 4 bases and J by 0 bases, leaving 10 bases between them. The CDR3 has 15 amino acids. CDR1 MGHRA and CDR2 YSYEKL come from the germline V gene. CDR3 nucleotides: TGCGCCAGCAGCCTGGTAGGATTAGCCAAAAACATTCAGTACTTC. Its protein product is CASSLVGLAKNIQYF.

The chain joins TRBV7-9 to TRBJ2-2, with TRBD2 identical over 10 bases. CDR3 length: 19 residues. After removal of 4 bases from V and 0 bases from J, the junction contained 11 bases not matched to a gene. Germline-derived CDR1 and CDR2 are SEHNR and FQNEAQ (reference sequence). The CDR3 DNA reads TGTGCCAGCAGCTCTAGATCTAGCGGGAGTTCCGCGAACACCGGGGAGCTGTTTTTT. Protein product: CASSSRSSGSSANTGELFF.

The chain has TRBV24-1 and TRBJ2-1; 8 bases line up with TRBD1. The J segment lost 6 bases and the V segment lost 3 bases, leaving 3 bases of the junction unmatched. Germline-derived CDR1 and CDR2 are KGHDR and SFDVKD. CDR3 length equals 14 residues. The CDR3 DNA follows: TGTGCCACCAGTGATCCGACAGGGGTCAATGAGCAGTTCTTC. This gives the protein CATSDPTGVNEQFF.

The chain is built from TRBV27 and TRBJ2-1; 9 bases agree with TRBD1. Germline loops: CDR1 MNHEY, CDR2 SMNVEV (reference sequence). This CDR3 contains 16 residues. V shed 4 bases and J 8 bases; nucleotides not matched to a gene: 12. The CDR3 nucleotides read TGTGCCAGCAGTTCATCCGGGACAGGGCTCGCCGATGAGCAGTTCTTC. As protein: CASSSSGTGLADEQFF.

This chain connects TRBV6-6 to TRBJ2-2; D call uncertain. V was pared by 6 bases and J by 2 bases, with 13 bases between. Per germline, CDR1 MNHNY and CDR2 SVGAGI (reference sequence). The CDR3 loop spans 15 amino acids. In DNA, the CDR3 is TGTGCCAGCAGCCCCTGGGCGGTAAACACCGGGGAGCTGTTTTTT. Translated, it gives CASSPWAVNTGELFF.

The chain is built from TRBV20-1 and TRBJ2-3; D is uncertain. CDR3 length equals 13 residues. Trimming took 3 bases from V and 4 from J, leaving 11 bases between them. CDR1 and CDR2 from the germline V gene are DFQATT and SNEGSKA (reference sequence). The CDR3 DNA reads TGCAGTGCTAGGACTTATCTCGCAGATACGCAGTATTTT. As protein: CSARTYLADTQYF.

This clonotype was observed a single time. The chain is built from TRBV3-1 and TRBJ2-1; D is unresolved. Deletions cut 1 base from V and 8 bases from J, with 3 bases between. This CDR3 has 11 residues. Germline values: CDR1 LGHDT, CDR2 YNNKEL (reference sequence). CDR3 loop: CASSQGHEQFF. The CDR3 DNA is TGTGCCAGCAGCCAAGGCCATGAGCAGTTCTTC.

This clonotype appeared a single time. V and J are TRBV20-1 and TRBJ1-2; 8 positions agree with TRBD1. Germline V gene lookup returns CDR1 DFQATT and CDR2 SNEGSKA (reference sequence). Losses at the gene ends were 6 bases for V and 11 bases for J; bases not matched to a gene: 8. This CDR3 has 11 residues. The CDR3 reads CSADGQGPYTF. Here the CDR3 DNA reads TGCAGTGCAGATGGACAGGGCCCTTACACCTTC.

The chain couples TRBV18 to TRBJ1-1, with D possibly matching TRBD1 (6 bases). Trimming removed 4 bases from V and 1 base from J, with 13 bases in between. Germline CDR1 KGHSH, CDR2 LQKENI. This CDR3 is 15 amino acids long. CDR3 protein: CASSQVGQRNTEAFF. CDR3 DNA sequence: TGTGCCAGCTCACAAGTTGGACAGAGGAACACTGAAGCTTTCTTT.

The V call is TRBV4-1, the J call TRBJ1-1, with TRBD1 as a possible D gene (6 bases). The germline V and J ends were trimmed by 0 bases and 5 bases, with 13 bases remaining between them. Per germline, CDR1 MGHRA and CDR2 YSYEKL. The CDR3 has 15 residues. CDR3 coding DNA: TGCGCCAGCAGCCAAGAGCCGGGGGCGATAACTGAAGCTTTCTTT. Its protein product is CASSQEPGAITEAFF.

The chain joins TRBV28 to TRBJ2-2; maybe TRBD1 (6 bases). The germline V and J ends were trimmed by 8 bases and 3 bases, with 16 bases remaining between them. Looked up from germline, CDR1 is MDHEN and CDR2 is SYDVKM. This CDR3 has 15 amino acids. CDR3 DNA sequence: TGTGCCAGCGGCCCTGAAGGGACATACACCGGGGAGCTGTTTTTT. Translating gives CASGPEGTYTGELFF.

The sample holds a few counts of this clonotype. This chain links TRBV7-8 with TRBJ2-7, with 9 bases lining up with TRBD2. The CDR3 runs to 14 residues. V was clipped by 1 base and J by 4 bases; unmatched bases: 2. Germline CDR1 is SGHVS and CDR2 is FQNEAQ. The CDR3 sequence: CASSLGSGSYEQYF. The CDR3 DNA sequence: TGTGCCAGCAGCTTAGGTAGCGGGAGTTACGAGCAGTACTTC.

The table lists this clonotype with a count of one. V usage is TRBV12-3 or TRBV12-4 and J usage is TRBJ2-5; TRBD2 matches at 11 bases. CDR3 length equals 16 residues. The V segment lost 3 bases and the J segment 1 base; nucleotides outside the gene matches: 4. The CDR3 DNA follows: TGTGCCAGCAGTTTGGGGACTAGCGGTCTCCAAGAGACCCAGTACTTC. Amino acid sequence: CASSLGTSGLQETQYF.

CDR3 coding DNA: TGTGCCAGCAGCTTAACGAAAGTAGGTGAGCAGTTCTTC. Its translation: CASSLTKVGEQFF. V usage is TRBV7-3 and J usage is TRBJ2-1; no clear D gene. This CDR3 is 13 amino acids long. Between the trimmed V and J ends, which lost 0 bases and 9 bases, there was a span of 9 bases. CDR1 and CDR2 (germline): SGHTA, FQGTGA.

This sequence joins TRBV5-1 and TRBJ2-7; D unclear. Germline-derived CDR1 and CDR2 are SGHRS and YFSETQ. V was shortened by 1 base and J by 0 bases, with 8 bases between the two germline ends. CDR3 length equals 14 residues. Here the CDR3 DNA reads TGCGCCAGCAGCTTGTCATCGAGCTCCTACGAGCAGTACTTC. It codes for CASSLSSSSYEQYF. Full variable domain (outside the CDR3, taken from reference TRBV5-1 and TRBJ2-7): KAGVTQTPRYLIKTRGQQVTLSCSPISGHRSVSWYQQTPGQGLQFLFEYFSETQRNKGNFPGRFSGRQFSNSRSEMNVSTLELGDSALYLCASSLSSSSYEQYFGPGTRLTVT.

The V call is TRBV7-3, the J call TRBJ2-5, with D tentatively TRBD2 (6 bases). This CDR3 comprises 15 residues. V was cut by 3 bases and J by 5 bases, with 16 bases left in between. The germline V gene has CDR1 SGHTA and CDR2 FQGTGA. CDR3 amino acids: CASSFGRDLGETQYF. The CDR3 DNA reads TGTGCCAGCAGCTTTGGGCGGGACCTGGGGGAGACCCAGTACTTC.

In this sample, this clonotype turned up once. The chain couples TRBV9 to TRBJ2-7, with D possibly called TRBD1 or TRBD2 (5 bases each). CDR3 length equals 17 residues. V was shortened by 3 bases and J by 0 bases, with 19 bases between the two germline ends. CDR1 and CDR2 (germline): SGDLS, YYNGEE. The CDR3 nucleotides are TGTGCCAGCAGCGCCGAAGAGGGGCGGGTCAGCTCCTACGAGCAGTACTTC. Residues: CASSAEEGRVSSYEQYF. Variable domain in full (rest from reference TRBV9 and TRBJ2-7): DSGVTQTPKHLITATGQRVTLRCSPRSGDLSVYWYQQSLDQGLQFLIQYYNGEERAKGNILERFSAQQFPDLHSELNLSSLELGDSALYFCASSAEEGRVSSYEQYFGPGTRLTVT.